Following are 25 T cell receptor beta chains from one sample sequenced in a study of radiation and T cells in renal cell carcinoma (dated by TCRdb to the early 2020s). Libraries were built with the immunoSEQ multiplex PCR assay. Drawn from immuneACCESS, this table holds only the in-frame rearrangements with V and J called that TCRdb kept. Clones are partly lost; checked studies trace under half to an unresolved V gene and leave the rest unexplained. The sample table holds about 130,000 clones, of which more than 70% were seen once. The top ten clones comprise 12% of the sample. The label giving this sample's time point can be read as: baseline pretreatment blood. The treatment or condition tag for this specimen amounts to: 15 Gy SBRT to primary tumor, nephrectomy 4 weeks later. The sample in question was blood, obtained from a patient whose treatment included radiotherapy and nephrectomy. Receptor source: a woman aged 50 to 60 with renal cell carcinoma.

This chain joins TRBV30 and TRBJ2-7; D remains ambiguous. The V gene lost 2 bases and the J gene lost 3 bases, with 14 bases spanning the gap. CDR3 length: 14 residues. CDR1 and CDR2 (germline): GTSNPN, SVGIG (reference sequence). Written as DNA, the CDR3 is TGTGCCTGGAGTTTGGGTAACTTGGGCTACGAGCAGTACTTC. This gives the protein CAWSLGNLGYEQYF.

The V and J genes are TRBV7-3 and TRBJ2-7, with TRBD2 matching over 10 bases. This CDR3 is built from 17 residues. The V gene's germline CDR1 is SGHTA and CDR2 FQGTGA. Losses at the gene ends were 0 bases for V and 7 bases for J; bases not matched to a gene: 12. The CDR3 DNA follows: TGTGCCAGCAGCTTAACGGCTAGCGGGGGCGCACAGGGGGAGCAGTACTTC. It yields the protein CASSLTASGGAQGEQYF.

To note about this clone: Germline is not matched at one junction end, which may reflect a read error. This rearrangement joins TRBV7-9 to TRBJ2-6, with a possible D match to TRBD1 (6 bases). Looked up from germline, CDR1 is SEHNR and CDR2 is FQNEAQ (reference sequence). The CDR3 has 16 residues. Written as DNA, the CDR3 is TGTGCCAGCAGCCCATCAGGGGATTCTGGGACCAACGTCCTGACTTTC. It specifies CASSPSGDSGTNVLTF.

J is TRBJ2-7 and V is TRBV5-1; 8 bases are a match to TRBD1. The length of the CDR3 is 14 residues. The V segment lost 0 bases and the J segment 5 bases; nucleotides outside the gene matches: 4. CDR1 is SGHRS and CDR2 is YFSETQ in the germline V gene. The CDR3 sequence: CASSLVGQGNEQYF. As DNA, the CDR3 is TGCGCCAGCAGCTTGGTCGGACAGGGTAACGAGCAGTACTTC.

The V gene is TRBV6-1, the J gene TRBJ1-1; D remains ambiguous. V lost 4 bases, J lost 1 base, and 13 bases lay in between. Germline V gene sequence: CDR1 MNHNS, CDR2 SASEGT. The CDR3 contains 15 residues. This CDR3 reads CASSASDLPNTEAFF. The CDR3 DNA sequence: TGTGCCAGCAGTGCATCAGACCTTCCGAACACTGAAGCTTTCTTT.

V is TRBV7-3 and J is TRBJ2-7; TRBD1 is a possible D gene (6 bases). The CDR3 consists of 13 residues. V shed 5 bases and J shed 3 bases, with 11 bases lying between them. Germline lookup yields CDR1 SGHTA and CDR2 FQGTGA. The CDR3 loop reads CASSLGTLYEQYF. The CDR3, as DNA: TGTGCCAGCAGCCTCGGGACACTCTACGAGCAGTACTTC. The full variable domain, with the rest looked up from reference TRBV7-3 and TRBJ2-7, is GAGVSQTPSNKVTEKGKYVELRCDPISGHTALYWYRQSLGQGPEFLIYFQGTGAADDSGLPNDRFFAVRPEGSVSTLKIQRTERGDSAVYLCASSLGTLYEQYFGPGTRLTVT.

The table lists this clone with a count of one. The J gene is TRBJ1-3, the V gene TRBV5-4; D is perhaps TRBD1 (5 bases). V was cut by 2 bases and J by 0 bases, with 12 bases left in between. Germline-derived CDR1 and CDR2 are SGHNT and YYREEE (reference sequence). The CDR3 runs to 16 residues. The CDR3 coding sequence is TGTGCCAGCAGCTTAAGACAGCAGGGCTCTGGAAACACCATATATTTT. This encodes CASSLRQQGSGNTIYF.

This rearrangement joins TRBV5-6 to TRBJ2-1; D might be TRBD1 (6 bases). Germline CDR1 and CDR2: SGHDT and YYEEEE. Trimming took off 4 bases at V and 7 bases at J, with 9 bases between the two ends. The CDR3 loop spans 12 amino acids. CDR3 sequence: CASSPGHNEQFF. The CDR3 region has the DNA TGTGCCAGCAGCCCGGGACATAATGAGCAGTTCTTC.

This clone was observed once. The V and J genes are TRBV9 and TRBJ2-2, with 7 positions matching TRBD1. Looked up from germline, CDR1 is SGDLS and CDR2 is YYNGEE. This CDR3 spans 15 amino acids. The V gene end was trimmed by 0 bases and the J gene end by 3 bases; junction bases not matched to a gene: 2. The CDR3 is CASSVDRGDTGELFF. The CDR3 bases are TGTGCCAGCAGCGTAGACAGGGGAGACACCGGGGAGCTGTTTTTT.

This sequence joins TRBV5-1 and TRBJ2-1, with D possibly being TRBD1 or TRBD2 (5 bases each). The V end was cut by 7 bases, the J end by 8 bases, with 22 bases between. Germline CDR1 SGHRS, CDR2 YFSETQ. The CDR3 runs to 15 residues. CDR3 sequence reads: CASEGGGQGGDEQFF. The CDR3 DNA reads TGCGCCAGCGAAGGCGGCGGGCAGGGTGGAGATGAGCAGTTCTTC.

The chain uses TRBV5-4 and TRBJ1-4, with D possibly matching TRBD1 (5 bases). The ends were cut back, 5 bases at V and 2 bases at J, with 13 bases in the middle. CDR3 length: 15 amino acids. Germline values: CDR1 SGHNT, CDR2 YYREEE (reference sequence). CDR3 loop: CASSYGGGTNEKLFF. Here the CDR3 DNA reads TGTGCCAGCAGTTACGGTGGGGGGACTAATGAAAAACTGTTTTTT.

This chain uses TRBV30 with TRBJ1-1; TRBD1 matches 12 bases. With 8 bases clipped from V and 9 bases from J, the junction kept 10 bases outside the gene matches. From germline, CDR1 is GTSNPN and CDR2 SVGIG (reference sequence). The CDR3 covers 13 residues. The CDR3 DNA reads as TGTGCCCTGGGAGGGGACAGGGGGCGCAAAGCTTTCTTT. It yields the protein CALGGDRGRKAFF.

The V and J genes are TRBV5-5 and TRBJ2-5, with 9 nucleotides matching TRBD1. There are 15 residues in the CDR3. Germline CDR1 SGHKS, CDR2 YYEKEE (reference sequence). The V and J ends lost 4 bases and 4 bases, in that order; junction bases with no gene match: 8. For the CDR3, the DNA is TGTGCCAGCAGCGTCCCCGGGACAGGGACAGAGACCCAGTACTTC. Residues: CASSVPGTGTETQYF.

The V gene is TRBV7-2, the J gene TRBJ2-5; the D gene could be TRBD1 or TRBD2 (5 bases each). Trimming removed 5 bases at V and 1 base at J, with 14 bases between. CDR1 is SGHTA and CDR2 is FQGNSA in the germline V gene. This CDR3 region has 15 residues. CDR3 bases: TGTGCCAGCAGCCTCGTTGGGGACGGCCAAGAGACCCAGTACTTC. This encodes CASSLVGDGQETQYF.

The chain combines TRBV19 with TRBJ1-5; D is unclear. The CDR3 covers 16 residues. Per the germline V gene, CDR1 is LNHDA and CDR2 is SQIVND (reference sequence). Trimming removed 5 bases from V and 3 bases from J, with 17 bases in between. The CDR3 region has the DNA TGTGCCAGTAGTTTAGTGGGTGGTAGTGACAATCAGCCCCAGCATTTT. Translation gives CASSLVGGSDNQPQHF.

The chain carries TRBV4-2 and TRBJ1-4, with D hard to call. This CDR3 has 15 residues. Germline V lookup: CDR1 LGHNA, CDR2 YNFKEQ. V gave up 3 bases and J gave up 3 bases, with 11 bases separating them. CDR3 in DNA: TGTGCCAGCAGCCAGAATGGGGAGGCTAATGAAAAACTGTTTTTT. It specifies CASSQNGEANEKLFF.

This chain links TRBV5-1 with TRBJ1-1; 10 bases fit TRBD1. J was trimmed by 6 bases and V by 3 bases; bases with no gene match: 8. Germline V lookup: CDR1 SGHRS, CDR2 YFSETQ. The CDR3 totals 15 residues. CDR3 in DNA: TGCGCCAGCAGCTATAGACAGGGGGCCGCCGCTGAAGCTTTCTTT. This gives the protein CASSYRQGAAAEAFF.

The V call is TRBV4-1, the J call TRBJ2-3, with D possibly TRBD2 on 6 matching bases. The CDR3 loop spans 15 amino acids. Deletions cut 0 bases from V and 5 bases from J, with 12 bases between. Germline-derived CDR1 and CDR2 are MGHRA and YSYEKL. For the CDR3, the DNA is TGCGCCAGCAGCCAAGAGGTGCGGGGAGTAGATACGCAGTATTTT. Translated, it gives CASSQEVRGVDTQYF.

The rearrangement links TRBV5-1 to TRBJ2-6, with D maybe TRBD1 (6 bases). The germline CDR1 and CDR2 sequences are SGHRS and YFSETQ. Trimming removed 4 bases from V and 6 bases from J, with 11 bases in between. The CDR3 has 14 residues. The CDR3 here is CASSRQASANVLTF. The CDR3 DNA reads TGCGCCAGCAGCCGACAGGCGTCGGCCAACGTCCTGACTTTC.

Points on this clone: At one of its ends the junction is not consistent with the germline gene, which may arise from a read error. This rearrangement joins TRBV18 to TRBJ2-5; 8 nucleotides match TRBD1. The CDR3 sequence is 15 residues long. From germline, CDR1 is KGHSH and CDR2 LQKENI. CDR3 loop: CAGSPHNRGEETQYF. The CDR3 coding sequence is TGTGCCGGCTCACCACACAACAGGGGGGAAGAGACCCAGTACTTC.

This rearrangement joins TRBV5-5 to TRBJ2-1, with 12 bases matching TRBD2. V trimming: 3 bases; J trimming: 4 bases; junction bases outside the gene matches: 2. The CDR3 totals 15 residues. Germline CDR1 reads SGHKS; CDR2 reads YYEKEE (reference sequence). CDR3 protein: CASSWTSGVYNEQFF. In DNA, the CDR3 is TGTGCCAGCAGCTGGACTAGCGGGGTATACAATGAGCAGTTCTTC.

The rearrangement uses TRBV19 and TRBJ2-3; 7 bases fit TRBD1. CDR3 length equals 13 residues. The V segment lost 1 base and the J segment 8 bases; nucleotides outside the gene matches: 3. Germline V gene data show CDR1 as LNHDA and CDR2 as SQIVND (reference sequence). CDR3 residues: CASSIARDSTQYF. The DNA for the CDR3 is TGTGCCAGTAGTATAGCCAGGGACAGTACGCAGTATTTT. The full variable domain, with the rest looked up from reference TRBV19 and TRBJ2-3, is DGGITQSPKYLFRKEGQNVTLSCEQNLNHDAMYWYRQDPGQGLRLIYYSQIVNDFQKGDIAEGYSVSREKKESFPLTVTSAQKNPTAFYLCASSIARDSTQYFGPGTRLTVL.

The gene calls are TRBV2 and TRBJ2-5; 11 bases map to TRBD2. Trimming at V came to 5 bases and at J to 2 bases, leaving 7 bases not matched to a gene. The V gene's germline CDR1 is SNHLY and CDR2 FYNNEI. The length of the CDR3 is 16 residues. Here the CDR3 reads CASSSTTSGIQETQYF. The CDR3 DNA reads as TGTGCCAGCAGTTCCACGACTAGCGGGATACAAGAGACCCAGTACTTC. The complete variable domain, with remaining parts taken from reference TRBV2 and TRBJ2-5, reads EPEVTQTPSHQVTQMGQEVILRCVPISNHLYFYWYRQILGQKVEFLVSFYNNEISEKSEIFDDQFSVERPDGSNFTLKIRSTKLEDSAMYFCASSSTTSGIQETQYFGPGTRLLVL.

The chain has TRBV6-5 and TRBJ1-2; no clear D. The V end was cut by 6 bases, the J end by 4 bases, with 6 bases between. The CDR3 is 11 residues long. The germline gives CDR1 MNHEY, CDR2 SVGAGI. The CDR3 DNA reads TGTGCCAGCAGGCGGGGCTATGGCTACACCTTC. It specifies CASRRGYGYTF.

The genes are TRBV15 and TRBJ1-1; unclear D gene. V was cut by 5 bases and J by 5 bases, with 15 bases left in between. Germline V gives CDR1 LNHNV, CDR2 YYDKDF (reference sequence). This CDR3 comprises 14 residues. CDR3 loop: CATSARTQTTEAFF. The DNA for the CDR3 is TGTGCCACCAGCGCCCGGACCCAGACGACTGAAGCTTTCTTT.